The T cell receptor (beta chain) described here comes from a study of cytomegalovirus exposure and HLA in healthy donors. Study-wide results and limits: When the data were analyzed later, several of the most significant clusters appeared to be linked to common viral pathogens. Across HLA loci, a later analysis found differing TCR association rates, with DRB1 most and HLA-C fewest. A later analysis found most CMV-associated TCR beta chains apparently HLA-restricted.

Amplification used 60 Vbeta primers and 13 Jbeta primers. The data were produced by immunoSEQ multiplex PCR, yet TCRdb's version contains in-frame clones alone and is incomplete. The profile shows around 110,000 clones, approximately 70% of them singletons. Healthy bone marrow donors supplied every sample. On this clone: Antigen: not known.

This clonotype originated in a man aged 18 to 29 in good health and CMV-seronegative. Sequencing used PBMCs.

The CDR3: CASSYGTGGTDTQYF. In DNA form, the CDR3 reads TGTGCCAGCAGTTATGGGACAGGGGGCACAGATACGCAGTATTTT. The chain uses TRBV6-6 and TRBJ2-3, with 10 bases that match TRBD1. Trimming cost V 3 bases and J 1 base; bases outside gene matches: 1. Germline-derived CDR1 and CDR2 are MNHNY and SVGAGI (reference sequence). This CDR3 is 15 amino acids long.